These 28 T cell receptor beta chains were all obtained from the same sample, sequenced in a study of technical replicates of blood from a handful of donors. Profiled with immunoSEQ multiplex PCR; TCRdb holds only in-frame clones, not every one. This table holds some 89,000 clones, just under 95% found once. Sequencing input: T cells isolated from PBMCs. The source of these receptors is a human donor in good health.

CDR3 region: CASSPQGESTDTQYF. CDR3 nucleotide sequence: TGTGCCAGCAGCCCCCAGGGGGAGAGCACAGATACGCAGTATTTT. V is TRBV9 and J is TRBJ2-3; 7 bases agree with TRBD1. This CDR3 has 15 amino acids. From germline, CDR1 is SGDLS and CDR2 YYNGEE. V lost 4 bases and J lost 0; bases outside the gene matches: 5.

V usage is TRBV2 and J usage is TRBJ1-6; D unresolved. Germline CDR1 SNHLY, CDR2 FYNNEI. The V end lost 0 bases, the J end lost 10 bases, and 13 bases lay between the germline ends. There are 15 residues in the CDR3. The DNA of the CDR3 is TGTGCCAGCAGTGAAGCGCTTCTCGGGGTCTCACCCCTCCACTTT. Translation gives CASSEALLGVSPLHF.

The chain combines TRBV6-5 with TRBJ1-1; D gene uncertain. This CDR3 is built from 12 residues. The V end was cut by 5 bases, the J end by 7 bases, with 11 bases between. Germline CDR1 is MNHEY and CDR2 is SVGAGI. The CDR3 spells CASSVFFFEAFF. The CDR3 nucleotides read TGTGCCAGCAGTGTCTTCTTTTTTGAAGCTTTCTTT.

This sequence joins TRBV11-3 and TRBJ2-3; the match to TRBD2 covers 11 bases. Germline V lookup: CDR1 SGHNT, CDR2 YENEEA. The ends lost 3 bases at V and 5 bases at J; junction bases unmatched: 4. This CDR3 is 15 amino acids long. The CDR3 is CASSLTSGKGDTQYF. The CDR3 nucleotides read TGTGCCAGCAGCTTGACTAGCGGGAAGGGAGATACGCAGTATTTT.

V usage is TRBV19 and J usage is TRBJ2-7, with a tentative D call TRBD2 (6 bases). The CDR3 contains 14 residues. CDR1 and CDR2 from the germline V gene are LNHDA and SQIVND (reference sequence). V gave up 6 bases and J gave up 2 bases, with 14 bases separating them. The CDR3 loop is CASSPGTFTYEQYF. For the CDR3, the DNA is TGTGCCAGTAGCCCCGGGACTTTCACCTACGAGCAGTACTTC.

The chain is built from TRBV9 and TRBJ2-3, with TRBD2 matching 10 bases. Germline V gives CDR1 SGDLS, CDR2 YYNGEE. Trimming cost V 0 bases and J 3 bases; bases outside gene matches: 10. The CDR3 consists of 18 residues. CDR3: CASSVGSGRAGGTDTQYF. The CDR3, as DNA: TGTGCCAGCAGCGTAGGCAGCGGGAGGGCCGGTGGAACAGATACGCAGTATTTT.

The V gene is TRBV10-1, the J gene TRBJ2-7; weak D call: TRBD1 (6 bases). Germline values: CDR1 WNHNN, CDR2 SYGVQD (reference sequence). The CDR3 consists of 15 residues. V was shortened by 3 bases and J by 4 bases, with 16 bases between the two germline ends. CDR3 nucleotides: TGCGCCAGCAGTGATTCAGGGGCTCCTCCGTACGAGCAGTACTTC. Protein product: CASSDSGAPPYEQYF.

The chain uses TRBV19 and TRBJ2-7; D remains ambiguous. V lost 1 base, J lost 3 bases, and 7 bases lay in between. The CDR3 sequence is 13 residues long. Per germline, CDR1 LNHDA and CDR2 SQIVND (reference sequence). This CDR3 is CASSIVSGYEQYF. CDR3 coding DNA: TGTGCCAGTAGTATAGTTTCAGGCTACGAGCAGTACTTC.

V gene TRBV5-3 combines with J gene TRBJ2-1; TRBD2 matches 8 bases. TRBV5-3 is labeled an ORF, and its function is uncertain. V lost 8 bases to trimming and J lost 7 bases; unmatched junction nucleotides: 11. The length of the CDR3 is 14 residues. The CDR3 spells CARGWTSPSNEQFF. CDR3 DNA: TGTGCCAGGGGGTGGACTAGCCCCTCAAATGAGCAGTTCTTC.

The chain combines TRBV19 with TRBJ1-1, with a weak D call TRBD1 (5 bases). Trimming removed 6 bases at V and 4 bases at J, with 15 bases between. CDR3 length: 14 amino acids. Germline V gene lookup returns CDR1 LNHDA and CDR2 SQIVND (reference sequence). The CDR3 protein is CASRMNRRSTEAFF. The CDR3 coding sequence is TGTGCCAGTAGAATGAACAGGCGGAGCACTGAAGCTTTCTTT.

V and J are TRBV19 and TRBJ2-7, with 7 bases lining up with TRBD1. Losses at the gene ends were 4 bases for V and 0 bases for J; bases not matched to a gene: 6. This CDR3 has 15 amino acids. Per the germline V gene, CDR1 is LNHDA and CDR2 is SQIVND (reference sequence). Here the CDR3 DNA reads TGTGCCAGTAGTACCCCCGGGACAGCCTCCTACGAGCAGTACTTC. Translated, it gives CASSTPGTASYEQYF.

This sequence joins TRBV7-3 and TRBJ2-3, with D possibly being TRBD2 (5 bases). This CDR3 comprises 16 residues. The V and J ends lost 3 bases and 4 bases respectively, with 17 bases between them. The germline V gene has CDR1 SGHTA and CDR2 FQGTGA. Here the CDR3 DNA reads TGTGCCAGCAGCTTGGTAACGGGAAAAGAAGCAGATACGCAGTATTTT. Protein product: CASSLVTGKEADTQYF.

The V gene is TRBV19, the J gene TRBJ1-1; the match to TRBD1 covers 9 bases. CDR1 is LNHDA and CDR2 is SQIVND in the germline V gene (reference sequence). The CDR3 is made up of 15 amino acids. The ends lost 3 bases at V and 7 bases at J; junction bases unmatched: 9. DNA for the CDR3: TGTGCCAGTAGTATTGGCACCGGGACAGGGTATGAAGCTTTCTTT. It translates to CASSIGTGTGYEAFF.

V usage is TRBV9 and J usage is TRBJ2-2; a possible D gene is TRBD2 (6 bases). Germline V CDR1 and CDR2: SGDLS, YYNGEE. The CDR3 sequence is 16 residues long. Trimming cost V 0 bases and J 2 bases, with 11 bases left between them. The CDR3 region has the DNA TGTGCCAGCAGCGTAGGCCCGGGACTTAACACCGGGGAGCTGTTTTTT. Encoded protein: CASSVGPGLNTGELFF.

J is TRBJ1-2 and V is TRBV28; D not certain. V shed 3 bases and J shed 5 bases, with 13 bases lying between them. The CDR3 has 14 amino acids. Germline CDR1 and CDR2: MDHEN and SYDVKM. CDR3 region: CASSFLTQAYGYTF. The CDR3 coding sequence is TGTGCCAGCAGTTTTTTAACCCAAGCTTATGGCTACACCTTC.

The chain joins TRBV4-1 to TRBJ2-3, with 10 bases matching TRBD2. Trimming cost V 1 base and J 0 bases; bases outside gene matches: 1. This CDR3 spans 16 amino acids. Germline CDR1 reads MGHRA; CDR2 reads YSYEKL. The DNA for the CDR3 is TGCGCCAGCAGCCAAGGTAGCGGGAGGAGCACAGATACGCAGTATTTT. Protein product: CASSQGSGRSTDTQYF.

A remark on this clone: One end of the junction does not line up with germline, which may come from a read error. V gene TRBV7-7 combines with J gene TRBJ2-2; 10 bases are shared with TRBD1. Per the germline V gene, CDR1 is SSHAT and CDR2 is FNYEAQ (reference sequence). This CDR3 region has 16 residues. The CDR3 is CASSPTGGRSTGELFF. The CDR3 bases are TGTGCTAGCAGCCCGACAGGGGGCAGGAGCACCGGGGAGCTGTTTTTT.

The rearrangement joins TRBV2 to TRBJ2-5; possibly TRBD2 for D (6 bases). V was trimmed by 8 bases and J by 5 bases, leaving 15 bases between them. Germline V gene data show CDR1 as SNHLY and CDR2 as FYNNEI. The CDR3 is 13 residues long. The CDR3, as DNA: TGTGCCAGCGTCCGGGACTCTCTCGAGACCCAGTACTTC. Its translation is CASVRDSLETQYF.

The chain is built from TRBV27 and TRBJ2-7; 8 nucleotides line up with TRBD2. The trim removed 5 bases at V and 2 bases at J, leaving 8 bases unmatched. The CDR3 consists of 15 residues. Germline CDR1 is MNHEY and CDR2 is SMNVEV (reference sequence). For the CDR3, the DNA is TGTGCCAGCAGTCTGGAGCGGGAGCTGCCCTACGAGCAGTACTTC. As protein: CASSLERELPYEQYF.

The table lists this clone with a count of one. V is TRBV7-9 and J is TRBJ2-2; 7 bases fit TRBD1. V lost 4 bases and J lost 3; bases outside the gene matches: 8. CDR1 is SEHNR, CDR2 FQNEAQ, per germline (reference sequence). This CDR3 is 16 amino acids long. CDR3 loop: CASSSSRDSYTGELFF. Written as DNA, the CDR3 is TGTGCCAGCAGCTCCTCCCGGGACAGTTACACCGGGGAGCTGTTTTTT.

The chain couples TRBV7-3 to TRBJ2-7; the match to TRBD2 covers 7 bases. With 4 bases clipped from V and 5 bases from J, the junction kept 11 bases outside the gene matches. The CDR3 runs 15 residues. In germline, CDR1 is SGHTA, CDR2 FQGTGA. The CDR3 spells CASSSNGGRFDEQYF. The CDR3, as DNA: TGTGCCAGCAGCTCAAATGGCGGGAGATTCGACGAGCAGTACTTC.

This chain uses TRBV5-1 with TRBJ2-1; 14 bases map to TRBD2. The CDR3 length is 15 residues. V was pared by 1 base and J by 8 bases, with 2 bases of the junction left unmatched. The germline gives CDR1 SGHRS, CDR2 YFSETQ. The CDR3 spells CASSLRGLAGDEQFF. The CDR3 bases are TGCGCCAGCAGCTTGAGGGGACTAGCGGGAGATGAGCAGTTCTTC.

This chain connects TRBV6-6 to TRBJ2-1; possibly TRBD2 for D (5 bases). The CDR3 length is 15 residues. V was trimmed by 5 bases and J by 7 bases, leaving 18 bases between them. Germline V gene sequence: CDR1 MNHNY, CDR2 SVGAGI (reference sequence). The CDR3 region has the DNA TGTGCCAGCAGTGGGGTTCCGGCGACGGGAAATGAGCAGTTCTTC. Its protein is CASSGVPATGNEQFF.

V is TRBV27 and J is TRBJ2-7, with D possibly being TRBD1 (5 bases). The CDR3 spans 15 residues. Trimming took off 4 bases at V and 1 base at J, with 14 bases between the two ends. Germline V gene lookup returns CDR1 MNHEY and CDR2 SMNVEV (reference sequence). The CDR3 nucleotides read TGTGCCAGCAGTTGGGGCGCCGTGGAGTCCTACGAGCAGTACTTC. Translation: CASSWGAVESYEQYF.

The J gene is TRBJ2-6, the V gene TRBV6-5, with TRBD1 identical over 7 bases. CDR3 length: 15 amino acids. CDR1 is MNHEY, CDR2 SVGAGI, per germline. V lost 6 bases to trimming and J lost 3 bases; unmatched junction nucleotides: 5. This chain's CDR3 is CASRPTGVGANVLTF. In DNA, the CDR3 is TGTGCCAGCAGGCCAACAGGGGTTGGGGCCAACGTCCTGACTTTC.

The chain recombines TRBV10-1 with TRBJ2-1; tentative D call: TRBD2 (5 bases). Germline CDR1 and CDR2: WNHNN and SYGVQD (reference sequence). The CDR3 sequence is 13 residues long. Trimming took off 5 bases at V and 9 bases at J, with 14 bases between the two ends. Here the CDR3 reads CASSPWVEGEQFF. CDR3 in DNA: TGCGCCAGCAGTCCATGGGTCGAGGGTGAGCAGTTCTTC.

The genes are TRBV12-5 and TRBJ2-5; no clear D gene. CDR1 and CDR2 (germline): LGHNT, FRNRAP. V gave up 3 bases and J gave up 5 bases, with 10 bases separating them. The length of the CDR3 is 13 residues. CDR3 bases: TGTGCTAGTGGTTTCTCGGTACGGGAGACCCAGTACTTC. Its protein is CASGFSVRETQYF.

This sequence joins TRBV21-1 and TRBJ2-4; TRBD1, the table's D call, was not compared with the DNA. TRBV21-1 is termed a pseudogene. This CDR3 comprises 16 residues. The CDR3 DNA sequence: TGTGCCGCCCGGGACAGGGGCATTGTGGCCAAAAACATTCAGTACTTC. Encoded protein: CAARDRGIVAKNIQYF.